This T cell receptor beta chain was recorded in a study of shared clonotypes between healthy human individuals. Generated by immunoSEQ multiplex PCR, the TCRdb table keeps only in-frame clones and is missing some. The sample yields a few hundred thousand clones, 97% seen once. Germline V lookup: CDR1 SGHRS, CDR2 YFSETQ. The ends were cut back, 2 bases at V and 5 bases at J, with 14 bases in the middle. The CDR3 totals 14 residues. The clonotype comes from a woman in her 30s in good health. The sequenced material came from naive CD4+ T cells sorted from blood. Subset specified: CD45RA+ positively selected. The chain employs TRBV5-1 and TRBJ2-7; D possibly corresponds to TRBD2 (5 bases). The CDR3 is CASSLNGIRDEQYF. CDR3 DNA: TGCGCCAGCAGCTTAAACGGGATAAGGGACGAGCAGTACTTC. The full variable domain, completed using reference TRBV5-1 and TRBJ2-7, is KAGVTQTPRYLIKTRGQQVTLSCSPISGHRSVSWYQQTPGQGLQFLFEYFSETQRNKGNFPGRFSGRQFSNSRSEMNVSTLELGDSALYLCASSLNGIRDEQYFGPGTRLTVT.